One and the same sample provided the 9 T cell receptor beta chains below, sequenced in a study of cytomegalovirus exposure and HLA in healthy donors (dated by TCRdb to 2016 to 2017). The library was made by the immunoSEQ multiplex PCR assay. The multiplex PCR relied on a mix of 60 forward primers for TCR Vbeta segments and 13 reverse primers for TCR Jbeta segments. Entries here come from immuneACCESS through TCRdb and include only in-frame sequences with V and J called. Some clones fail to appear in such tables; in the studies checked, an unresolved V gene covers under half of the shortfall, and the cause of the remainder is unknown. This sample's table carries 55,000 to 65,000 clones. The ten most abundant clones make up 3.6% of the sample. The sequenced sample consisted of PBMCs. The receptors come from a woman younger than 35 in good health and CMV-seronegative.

CDR3 DNA: TGTGCCAGTAGTAATCTAGGGACACGGTGGGACACTGAAGCTTTCTTT. It is translated as CASSNLGTRWDTEAFF. The chain is built from TRBV19 and TRBJ1-1, with D tentatively TRBD1 (6 bases). Germline CDR1 and CDR2: LNHDA and SQIVND (reference sequence). Deletions cut 4 bases from V and 3 bases from J, with 18 bases between. This CDR3 comprises 16 residues.

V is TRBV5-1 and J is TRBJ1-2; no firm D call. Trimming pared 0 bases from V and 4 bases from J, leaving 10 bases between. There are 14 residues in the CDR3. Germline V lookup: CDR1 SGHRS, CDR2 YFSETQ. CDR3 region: CASSLGAGLYGYTF. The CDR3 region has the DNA TGCGCCAGCAGCTTGGGAGCAGGCCTCTATGGCTACACCTTC.

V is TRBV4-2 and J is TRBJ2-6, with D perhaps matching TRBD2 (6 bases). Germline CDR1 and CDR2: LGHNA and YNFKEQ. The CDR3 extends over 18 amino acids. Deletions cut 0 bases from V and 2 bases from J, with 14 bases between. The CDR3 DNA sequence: TGTGCCAGCAGCCAAGAAGGGGCGGGAAGAGCTGGGGCCAACGTCCTGACTTTC. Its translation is CASSQEGAGRAGANVLTF.

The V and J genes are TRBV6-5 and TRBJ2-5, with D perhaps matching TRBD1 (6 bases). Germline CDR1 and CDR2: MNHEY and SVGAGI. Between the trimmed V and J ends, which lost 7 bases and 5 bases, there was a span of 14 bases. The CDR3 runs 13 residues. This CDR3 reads CASTQGLDETQYF. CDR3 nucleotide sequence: TGTGCCAGCACCCAGGGGCTGGATGAGACCCAGTACTTC.

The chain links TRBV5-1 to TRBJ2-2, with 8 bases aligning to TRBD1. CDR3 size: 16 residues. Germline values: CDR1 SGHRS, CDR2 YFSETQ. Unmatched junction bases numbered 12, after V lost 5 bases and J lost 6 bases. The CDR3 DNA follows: TGCGCCAGCAGTCGGTTCAGGGGGCAAGAACCCGGGGAGCTGTTTTTT. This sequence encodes CASSRFRGQEPGELFF.

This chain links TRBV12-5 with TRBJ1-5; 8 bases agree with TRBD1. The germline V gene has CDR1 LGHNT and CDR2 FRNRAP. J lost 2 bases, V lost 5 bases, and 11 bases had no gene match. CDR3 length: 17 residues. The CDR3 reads CASGGGTGSLGNQPQHF. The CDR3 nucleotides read TGTGCTAGTGGTGGGGGGACAGGCTCTTTGGGCAATCAGCCCCAGCATTTT.

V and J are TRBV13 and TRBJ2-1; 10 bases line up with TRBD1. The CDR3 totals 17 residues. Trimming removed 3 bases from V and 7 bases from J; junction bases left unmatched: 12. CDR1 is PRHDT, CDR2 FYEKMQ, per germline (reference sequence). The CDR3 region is CASSFPFRDRGKNEQFF. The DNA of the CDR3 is TGTGCCAGCAGCTTCCCCTTCCGGGACAGGGGAAAAAATGAGCAGTTCTTC.

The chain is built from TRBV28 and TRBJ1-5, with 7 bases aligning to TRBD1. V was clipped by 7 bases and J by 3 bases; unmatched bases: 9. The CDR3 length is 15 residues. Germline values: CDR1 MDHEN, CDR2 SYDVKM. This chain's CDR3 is CASTGQKQPNQPQHF. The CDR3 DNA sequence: TGTGCCAGCACGGGACAGAAACAACCCAATCAGCCCCAGCATTTT.

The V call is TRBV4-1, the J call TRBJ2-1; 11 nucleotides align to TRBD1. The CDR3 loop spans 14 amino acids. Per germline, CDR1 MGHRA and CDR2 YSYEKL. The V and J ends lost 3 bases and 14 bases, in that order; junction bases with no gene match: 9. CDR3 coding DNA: TGCGCCAGCAGCCAGGGACAGGGGGTATCGCGTAAGTTCTTC. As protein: CASSQGQGVSRKFF.